The next 18 T cell receptor beta chains were all read from a single sample in a study of cytomegalovirus exposure and HLA in healthy donors. Sequencing was performed with immunoSEQ multiplex PCR; in TCRdb, only in-frame clones are kept and a portion is missing. The sample lists just under 150,000 clones; approximately 86% were seen once. Sequenced sample: PBMCs. The source of these receptors is a man between 18 and 29 years old in good health and CMV-seropositive.

The chain couples TRBV2 to TRBJ1-5; tentatively, D is TRBD1 (6 bases). Germline loops: CDR1 SNHLY, CDR2 FYNNEI. The CDR3 totals 13 residues. The V gene lost 6 bases and the J gene lost 9 bases, with 15 bases spanning the gap. CDR3 loop: CASRPGESAPQHF. In DNA, the CDR3 is TGTGCCAGCAGACCAGGGGAATCAGCGCCCCAGCATTTT.

In its sample, this clone was seen a few times. The rearrangement uses TRBV6-6 and TRBJ1-5; D perhaps matches TRBD1 (6 bases). The CDR3 spans 13 residues. Trimming shortened V by 5 bases and J by 4 bases, and 9 bases separated the two germline ends. CDR1 is MNHNY, CDR2 SVGAGI, per germline (reference sequence). The DNA of the CDR3 is TGTGCCAGCAGTAACAGGGTGAATCAGCCCCAGCATTTT. It codes for CASSNRVNQPQHF.

Only a few counts were recorded for this clone. J is TRBJ2-1 and V is TRBV25-1; 7 nucleotides align to TRBD1. Germline V CDR1 and CDR2: MGHDK, SYGVNS. The CDR3 is made up of 13 amino acids. The ends lost 4 bases at V and 6 bases at J; junction bases unmatched: 3. The CDR3 coding sequence is TGTGCCAGCAGTGTGACAGGGCTCAATGAGCAGTTCTTC. As protein: CASSVTGLNEQFF.

The J gene is TRBJ2-1, the V gene TRBV4-1; possibly TRBD1 for D (6 bases). The CDR3 consists of 13 residues. Germline loops: CDR1 MGHRA, CDR2 YSYEKL. Trimming shortened V by 4 bases and J by 15 bases, and 19 bases separated the two germline ends. The CDR3 protein is CASSPREGRGGFF. CDR3 sequence (DNA): TGCGCCAGCAGCCCAAGAGAGGGCAGGGGTGGGTTCTTC.

This sequence joins TRBV7-9 and TRBJ1-1; 7 positions agree with TRBD1. The trim removed 2 bases at V and 4 bases at J, leaving 7 bases unmatched. The CDR3 has 15 amino acids. The germline V gene has CDR1 SEHNR and CDR2 FQNEAQ (reference sequence). As DNA, the CDR3 is TGTGCCAGCAGCTTATCTACGTACAGGGGCACTGAAGCTTTCTTT. Protein sequence: CASSLSTYRGTEAFF.

V gene TRBV9 combines with J gene TRBJ2-6, with 7 bases fitting TRBD1. The CDR3 is made up of 19 amino acids. V lost 3 bases, J lost 2 bases, and 14 bases stayed unmatched. The germline gives CDR1 SGDLS, CDR2 YYNGEE. DNA of the CDR3: TGTGCCAGCAGCGCTCGACCGGGACAGTTTTCCCCTGGGGCCAACGTCCTGACTTTC. This encodes CASSARPGQFSPGANVLTF.

This clone was observed a few times. The V call is TRBV28, the J call TRBJ1-2; the D gene is possibly TRBD1 (5 bases). CDR1 and CDR2 (germline): MDHEN, SYDVKM. V was trimmed by 7 bases and J by 4 bases, leaving 10 bases between them. The CDR3 length is 12 residues. CDR3 amino acids: CASTGVFYGYTF. CDR3 nucleotides: TGTGCCAGCACGGGGGTTTTCTATGGCTACACCTTC.

This clone has a single count. The chain links TRBV9 to TRBJ1-1; D uncertain. Germline-derived CDR1 and CDR2 are SGDLS and YYNGEE. This CDR3 spans 14 amino acids. V lost 1 base and J lost 5, with 12 bases in between. Written as DNA, the CDR3 is TGTGCCAGCAGCGTACGGCTGATGGAGACTGAAGCTTTCTTT. Translation gives CASSVRLMETEAFF.

The chain has TRBV19 and TRBJ1-2, with D uncertain. V lost 8 bases and J 4 bases, leaving 11 bases between the germline ends. The CDR3 totals 12 residues. Germline CDR1 reads LNHDA; CDR2 reads SQIVND (reference sequence). CDR3 protein: CASQVGGYGYTF. For the CDR3, the DNA is TGTGCCAGTCAAGTCGGAGGCTATGGCTACACCTTC.

V usage is TRBV6-4 and J usage is TRBJ1-1, with D tentatively TRBD1 (5 bases). The CDR3 consists of 14 residues. In germline, CDR1 is MRHNA, CDR2 SNTAGT. The germline V and J ends were trimmed by 10 bases and 4 bases, with 19 bases remaining between them. CDR3 DNA sequence: TGTGCCATCCAGGACGGCGGGGGAACCACTGAAGCTTTCTTT. As protein: CAIQDGGGTTEAFF.

The chain employs TRBV29-1 and TRBJ1-3; 10 nucleotides match TRBD1. This CDR3 spans 12 amino acids. Germline trimming cut 6 bases from V and 7 bases from J; bases unmatched to any gene: 3. The V gene's germline CDR1 is SQVTM and CDR2 ANQGSEA. Here the CDR3 DNA reads TGCAGCGTAGACAGGGGGCGGAACACCATATATTTT. Encoded protein: CSVDRGRNTIYF.

The V and J genes are TRBV9 and TRBJ2-6; a weak D match, TRBD1 (6 bases). The V and J ends lost 3 bases and 0 bases respectively, with 10 bases between them. The germline V gene has CDR1 SGDLS and CDR2 YYNGEE. This CDR3 is 16 amino acids long. The CDR3 region has the DNA TGTGCCAGCAGCGACCACAGGGACTCTGGGGCCAACGTCCTGACTTTC. Its translation: CASSDHRDSGANVLTF. Based on the CDR3 plus reference TRBV9 and TRBJ2-6, the full variable domain is DSGVTQTPKHLITATGQRVTLRCSPRSGDLSVYWYQQSLDQGLQFLIQYYNGEERAKGNILERFSAQQFPDLHSELNLSSLELGDSALYFCASSDHRDSGANVLTFGAGSRLTVL.

This sequence joins TRBV5-1 and TRBJ1-5; TRBD1 is a possible D gene (5 bases). Trimming shortened V by 4 bases and J by 7 bases, and 15 bases separated the two germline ends. CDR3 size: 14 residues. The germline CDR1 and CDR2 sequences are SGHRS and YFSETQ. Here the CDR3 reads CASSPGGIGQPQHF. Here the CDR3 DNA reads TGCGCCAGCAGCCCTGGGGGGATTGGGCAGCCCCAGCATTTT.

This clone turned up a few times. This chain links TRBV18 with TRBJ1-3; D gene ambiguous. Trimming cost V 6 bases and J 5 bases, with 14 bases left between them. The CDR3 loop spans 14 amino acids. Germline CDR1 and CDR2: KGHSH and LQKENI. In nucleotides, the CDR3 is TGTGCCAGCTCCCCCGCGGCTGGTAGAAACACCATATATTTT. This gives the protein CASSPAAGRNTIYF.

This chain joins TRBV6-5 and TRBJ2-1; 7 bases line up with TRBD2. From germline, CDR1 is MNHEY and CDR2 SVGAGI. The CDR3 length is 15 residues. Trimming removed 8 bases from V and 4 bases from J; junction bases left unmatched: 11. CDR3 in DNA: TGTGCCAGCCGCTTCGCGGGAGTTGAGTACAATGAGCAGTTCTTC. It encodes CASRFAGVEYNEQFF.

This clone was counted only a few times. The chain carries TRBV6-5 and TRBJ2-2, with a weak D call TRBD2 (5 bases). The CDR3 spans 15 residues. V dropped 6 bases and J dropped 5 bases, with 16 bases sitting between them. Germline values: CDR1 MNHEY, CDR2 SVGAGI. This CDR3 is CASSPLDRSTGELFF. As DNA, the CDR3 is TGTGCCAGCAGCCCACTAGACCGCTCTACCGGGGAGCTGTTTTTT.

This rearrangement joins TRBV29-1 to TRBJ1-1, with 7 positions matching TRBD1. V dropped 7 bases and J dropped 1; count of bases not matched to a gene: 3. The CDR3 is 12 amino acids. The germline CDR1 and CDR2 sequences are SQVTM and ANQGSEA. CDR3 DNA sequence: TGCAGCGGGGGACAGCAGAACACTGAAGCTTTCTTT. Its translation is CSGGQQNTEAFF.

The V gene is TRBV6-6, the J gene TRBJ1-5; 8 nucleotides agree with TRBD1. This CDR3 contains 15 residues. Germline CDR1 MNHNY, CDR2 SVGAGI (reference sequence). The J segment lost 2 bases and the V segment lost 2 bases, leaving 2 bases of the junction unmatched. CDR3 residues: CASSYLTGGNQPQHF. The CDR3 DNA follows: TGTGCCAGCAGTTACCTGACAGGGGGCAATCAGCCCCAGCATTTT.